Each of the 6 T cell receptor beta chains below was sequenced from the same sample in a study of cytomegalovirus exposure and HLA in healthy donors. The repertoire was sequenced with immunoSEQ multiplex PCR; TCRdb's copy has only in-frame clones and lacks some. Of about 130,000 clones listed, 95% to 97% were seen once; the top ten hold 1.7%. The sample consisted of PBMCs. Receptors were obtained from a man between 18 and 29 years old in good health and CMV-seronegative.

This rearrangement joins TRBV7-9 to TRBJ2-5, with TRBD2 identical over 14 bases. V lost 4 bases to trimming and J lost 4 bases; unmatched junction nucleotides: 5. The CDR3 length is 16 residues. In germline, CDR1 is SEHNR, CDR2 FQNEAQ (reference sequence). The CDR3: CASSSRGTSGRETQYF. The CDR3 nucleotides read TGTGCCAGCAGCTCCCGTGGGACTAGCGGGAGAGAGACCCAGTACTTC.

V usage is TRBV18 and J usage is TRBJ2-7; D may be TRBD1 (6 bases). V lost 2 bases, J lost 1 base, and 21 bases lay in between. Germline V lookup: CDR1 KGHSH, CDR2 LQKENI. The CDR3 has 18 residues. The CDR3, as DNA: TGTGCCAGCTCACCAGCCGGCAGGGGCACTCTAAAATCCTACGAGCAGTACTTC. This codes for CASSPAGRGTLKSYEQYF.

The genes are TRBV19 and TRBJ2-1, with D perhaps matching TRBD2 (7 bases). CDR3 length: 18 amino acids. Trimming stripped 3 bases from V and 3 bases from J, with 21 bases between. CDR1 and CDR2 (germline): LNHDA, SQIVND (reference sequence). CDR3 nucleotide sequence: TGTGCCAGTAGTATTGATATTGCGGGGGCCGGCTTCTACAATGAGCAGTTCTTC. It specifies CASSIDIAGAGFYNEQFF.

The gene calls are TRBV28 and TRBJ2-1; TRBD2 aligns across 10 bases. There are 15 residues in the CDR3. The germline gives CDR1 MDHEN, CDR2 SYDVKM. Unmatched junction bases numbered 5, after V lost 5 bases and J lost 4 bases. The CDR3 sequence: CASSPSGRAYNEQFF. CDR3 nucleotides: TGTGCCAGCAGTCCTAGCGGGAGAGCTTACAATGAGCAGTTCTTC.

The CDR3 loop reads CASSRARIEGGNYGYTF. The CDR3 DNA sequence: TGTGCCAGCAGTCGAGCGAGGATTGAAGGGGGTAACTATGGCTACACCTTC. The rearrangement joins TRBV27 to TRBJ1-2; D may be TRBD1 (6 bases). Looked up from germline, CDR1 is MNHEY and CDR2 is SMNVEV (reference sequence). The CDR3 covers 17 residues. V dropped 5 bases and J dropped 1 base, with 20 bases sitting between them.

The chain links TRBV6-4 to TRBJ2-3; no clear D gene. Trimming took off 2 bases at V and 2 bases at J, with 8 bases between the two ends. The CDR3 contains 14 residues. Germline CDR1 MRHNA, CDR2 SNTAGT. CDR3 DNA: TGTGCCAGCAGTGACAACGGTTACACAGATACGCAGTATTTT. This sequence encodes CASSDNGYTDTQYF.